These T cell receptor beta chains were read from a single sample in a study of tumor-infiltrating lymphocytes in primary liver carcinoma. MiXCR, run by TCRdb on the multiplex PCR reads, gives a single entry per CDR3 protein. The data hold about 330,000 distinct CDR3 sequences, with 65% observed a single time. Sequences were obtained from peripheral blood. Receptor source: a man aged 35 to 55 with primary liver carcinoma and hepatitis B virus infection. CDR3s leave out the opening cysteine and the closing phenylalanine or tryptophan. Each record gives: J gene, V gene, CDR3 protein.

j_call: TRBJ2-7
v_call: TRBV5-6
cdr3_aa: ASSLKRDEQY

j_call: TRBJ2-7
v_call: TRBV6-2/TRBV6-3
cdr3_aa: ASSWTGSGEQY

j_call: TRBJ2-3
v_call: TRBV6-5
cdr3_aa: ASSSAQGSDTQY

j_call: TRBJ2-7
v_call: TRBV10-3
cdr3_aa: AISEAGQEHY

j_call: TRBJ2-1
v_call: TRBV4-2
cdr3_aa: ASSQDGTSGRVAWNNEQF

j_call: TRBJ2-4
v_call: TRBV19
cdr3_aa: ASSPTSGSAYIQY

j_call: TRBJ2-1
v_call: TRBV6-5
cdr3_aa: ASSRNRPPAYNEQF

j_call: TRBJ1-5
v_call: TRBV6-5
cdr3_aa: ASIQTLCNQPQH

j_call: TRBJ2-1
v_call: TRBV7-9
cdr3_aa: ASSFLSGQF

j_call: TRBJ2-4
v_call: TRBV13
cdr3_aa: ARSFRTINIQY

j_call: TRBJ2-1
v_call: TRBV5-4
cdr3_aa: ASSYRTSGGAAYNEQF

j_call: TRBJ2-2
v_call: TRBV6-6
cdr3_aa: ASILQGAPGDLF

j_call: TRBJ2-2
v_call: TRBV4-1
cdr3_aa: ASSQLAGNTGERF

j_call: TRBJ2-1
v_call: TRBV6-6
cdr3_aa: ASSFTGLAGGGEQF

j_call: TRBJ2-2
v_call: TRBV5-4
cdr3_aa: ASSVNEGITGELF

j_call: TRBJ2-1
v_call: TRBV5-5
cdr3_aa: ARSPGTSSSYIEQF

j_call: TRBJ2-3
v_call: TRBV29-1
cdr3_aa: SVEATPRSTDTQY

j_call: TRBJ2-2
v_call: TRBV11-2
cdr3_aa: ASGLYGTINTGGLF

j_call: TRBJ1-4
v_call: TRBV6-2/TRBV6-3
cdr3_aa: ASSYQRGGKLF

j_call: TRBJ2-1
v_call: TRBV4-2
cdr3_aa: ASSQDLSPPYSEQF

j_call: TRBJ2-5
v_call: TRBV5-4
cdr3_aa: ASSLVRNGAQETQY

j_call: TRBJ2-7
v_call: TRBV7-8
cdr3_aa: ACSSRTSIIAYEQY

j_call: TRBJ2-3
v_call: TRBV10-3
cdr3_aa: AISESVGTDTQY

j_call: TRBJ2-1
v_call: TRBV6-5
cdr3_aa: ASSRPGVAGSNEQF

j_call: TRBJ2-3
v_call: TRBV10-2
cdr3_aa: ASSMAAISSTDTQY

j_call: TRBJ2-5
v_call: TRBV10-3
cdr3_aa: ATNSTDSLQETQY

j_call: TRBJ2-7
v_call: TRBV6-1
cdr3_aa: ASGEAPLHGEGDEQY

j_call: TRBJ2-1
v_call: TRBV6-5
cdr3_aa: ASSYPPNEQF

j_call: TRBJ2-1
v_call: TRBV4-2
cdr3_aa: ASSQVTSGNGRNEQF

j_call: TRBJ1-5
v_call: TRBV28
cdr3_aa: ASRRGWSRGGNQPQH

j_call: TRBJ2-7
v_call: TRBV5-5
cdr3_aa: ASSVGPRASSYEQY

j_call: TRBJ2-1
v_call: TRBV11-2
cdr3_aa: ASRQTGEGGSEQF

j_call: TRBJ1-4
v_call: TRBV11-2
cdr3_aa: ASSQGDFLNEKLF

j_call: TRBJ2-7
v_call: TRBV4-3
cdr3_aa: ACSHNTCGSYEQY

j_call: TRBJ2-5
v_call: TRBV12-3/TRBV12-4
cdr3_aa: ASSFVASSETQY

j_call: TRBJ2-1
v_call: TRBV11-2
cdr3_aa: VSSKTCNEQL

j_call: TRBJ1-1
v_call: TRBV11-2
cdr3_aa: ASSPGTGELVREAF

j_call: TRBJ2-5
v_call: TRBV11-2
cdr3_aa: ASSLELAAQETQY

j_call: TRBJ2-7
v_call: TRBV6-2/TRBV6-3
cdr3_aa: ASSFIDRRDSYEQY

j_call: TRBJ2-5
v_call: TRBV6-1
cdr3_aa: ASSVQGVETQY

j_call: TRBJ2-7
v_call: TRBV6-1
cdr3_aa: ASSVQDFLYEQY

j_call: TRBJ2-2
v_call: TRBV29-1
cdr3_aa: SVNVGGGPTGELF

j_call: TRBJ1-1
v_call: TRBV7-9
cdr3_aa: ASSSEQGARETEAF

j_call: TRBJ2-1
v_call: TRBV6-2/TRBV6-3
cdr3_aa: ASSLVGNEQF

j_call: TRBJ2-1
v_call: TRBV12-5
cdr3_aa: ASGFQTGGDEQF

j_call: TRBJ2-2
v_call: TRBV29-1
cdr3_aa: SIEGQGGSGQLF

j_call: TRBJ2-1
v_call: TRBV29-1
cdr3_aa: SVEDRGGSYNEQF

j_call: TRBJ1-1
v_call: TRBV5-4
cdr3_aa: ASSLGGARTEAF

j_call: TRBJ2-2
v_call: TRBV5-4
cdr3_aa: ATIRGGPHTGELF